The next 21 T cell receptor beta chains were all read from a single sample in a study of neurological immune-mediated disorders. TCRdb re-derived calls from the 5' RACE reads in MiXCR, one entry per CDR3 protein. The sample has over 35,000 distinct CDR3 sequences; roughly 2.5% are singletons. Material: PBMCs. The source of these receptors is a man aged 25 to 40 with multiple sclerosis.

This clonotype was counted ten times or more. The V call is TRBV5-1, the J call TRBJ2-1; D not resolved. The CDR3 length is 15 residues. Trimming left V 5 bases short and J 0 bases short, with 12 bases between. CDR1 is SGHRS, CDR2 YFSETQ, per germline. CDR3 region: CASSITASSYNEQFF. The DNA for the CDR3 is TGCGCCAGCAGTATCACGGCCAGCTCCTACAATGAGCAGTTCTTC.

This clonotype has a count of ten or more. The V call is TRBV20-1, the J call TRBJ2-3; D may match TRBD1 or TRBD2 (6 bases each). The CDR3 runs to 14 residues. Trimming removed 5 bases from V and 9 bases from J, with 21 bases in between. Germline CDR1 DFQATT, CDR2 SNEGSKA (reference sequence). The CDR3 loop is CSAPMGGPGATQYF. DNA for the CDR3: TGCAGTGCTCCAATGGGAGGCCCGGGGGCCACGCAGTATTTT.

A word on this clonotype: One end of the junction varies from germline; a read error may be responsible. V gene TRBV5-1 combines with J gene TRBJ1-1, with D possibly being TRBD1 (5 bases). There are 13 residues in the CDR3. Germline CDR1 and CDR2: SGHRS and YFSETQ. The CDR3 loop reads CASSLGPHTEAFF. CDR3 nucleotide sequence: TGCGCTAGCAGCTTGGGACCTCACACTGAAGCTTTCTTT. The entire variable domain, with the rest obtained from reference TRBV5-1 and TRBJ1-1, is as follows: KAGVTQTPRYLIKTRGQQVTLSCSPISGHRSVSWYQQTPGQGLQFLFEYFSETQRNKGNFPGRFSGRQFSNSRSEMNVSTLELGDSALYLCASSLGPHTEAFFGQGTRLTVV.

This clonotype appeared many times. The chain combines TRBV20-1 with TRBJ2-5; 12 bases match TRBD2. Germline CDR1 is DFQATT and CDR2 is SNEGSKA (reference sequence). V shed 4 bases and J 7 bases; nucleotides not matched to a gene: 10. The CDR3 is made up of 15 amino acids. The CDR3 is CSAIYTSGRRGTQYF. The CDR3 coding sequence is TGCAGTGCTATCTATACTAGCGGGAGGAGAGGGACCCAGTACTTC.

In this sample, this clonotype turned up many times. Germline is not matched at one junction end, which may reflect a read error. The chain employs TRBV5-6 and TRBJ1-2; D not resolved. This CDR3 has 11 residues. Germline CDR1 reads SGHDT; CDR2 reads YYEEEE. As DNA, the CDR3 is TGTGCCAGCAGCTTGAACTTTGGCTACACCTTC. It is translated as CASSLNFGYTF.

This clonotype was observed many times. This chain joins TRBV9 and TRBJ2-2, with D uncertain. CDR3 size: 11 residues. CDR1 is SGDLS and CDR2 is YYNGEE in the germline V gene. Trimming shortened V by 4 bases and J by 8 bases, and 6 bases separated the two germline ends. CDR3 loop: CASSFSGELFF. The DNA of the CDR3 is TGTGCCAGCAGCTTCAGTGGGGAGCTGTTTTTT. Complete variable domain (other parts from reference TRBV9 and TRBJ2-2): DSGVTQTPKHLITATGQRVTLRCSPRSGDLSVYWYQQSLDQGLQFLIQYYNGEERAKGNILERFSAQQFPDLHSELNLSSLELGDSALYFCASSFSGELFFGEGSRLTVL.

This clonotype was detected many times. V is TRBV25-1 and J is TRBJ1-6, with unresolved D. Deletions cut 6 bases from V and 0 bases from J, with 9 bases between. Germline-derived CDR1 and CDR2 are MGHDK and SYGVNS. CDR3 length: 15 residues. DNA for the CDR3: TGTGCCAGCAGGGAGACTAGCTCCTATAATTCACCCCTCCACTTT. Translation: CASRETSSYNSPLHF.

This clonotype was seen repeatedly, ten times or more. V is TRBV7-2 and J is TRBJ2-3, with 11 bases that match TRBD2. J lost 5 bases, V lost 5 bases, and 6 bases had no gene match. The germline gives CDR1 SGHTA, CDR2 FQGNSA. There are 15 residues in the CDR3. DNA for the CDR3: TGTGCCAGCAGCCCCTTAGCGGGGGGGATAGATACGCAGTATTTT. It is translated as CASSPLAGGIDTQYF. Combining the CDR3 with reference TRBV7-2 and TRBJ2-3 gives the whole variable domain GAGVSQSPSNKVTEKGKDVELRCDPISGHTALYWYRQSLGQGLEFLIYFQGNSAPDKSGLPSDRFSAERTGGSVSTLTIQRTQQEDSAVYLCASSPLAGGIDTQYFGPGTRLTVL.

This clonotype was recorded many times. The rearrangement joins TRBV3-1 to TRBJ2-1; 10 nucleotides align to TRBD2. V trimming: 5 bases; J trimming: 9 bases; junction bases outside the gene matches: 10. This CDR3 is 15 amino acids long. Per the germline V gene, CDR1 is LGHDT and CDR2 is YNNKEL (reference sequence). In nucleotides, the CDR3 is TGTGCCAGCAGCTCTCTAAGCGGGGGGGCTGGTGAGCAGTTCTTC. Translated, it gives CASSSLSGGAGEQFF.

In its sample, this clonotype was seen many times. This sequence joins TRBV10-3 and TRBJ1-5; TRBD1 is a possible D gene (5 bases). The CDR3 spans 17 residues. Trimming removed 0 bases from V and 2 bases from J, with 14 bases in between. Per the germline V gene, CDR1 is ENHRY and CDR2 is SYGVKD. In DNA form, the CDR3 reads TGTGCCATCAGTGAGTCGATGGGGGTCCACGGCAATCAGCCCCAGCATTTT. It specifies CAISESMGVHGNQPQHF.

This clonotype was detected many times. V gene TRBV20-1 combines with J gene TRBJ2-3; tentatively, D is TRBD1 or TRBD2 (5 bases each). Deletions cut 0 bases from V and 4 bases from J, with 20 bases between. The length of the CDR3 is 17 residues. CDR1 is DFQATT and CDR2 is SNEGSKA in the germline V gene (reference sequence). The DNA for the CDR3 is TGCAGTGCTAGAGATAATAGGGTTGGGGGAAGGGCAGATACGCAGTATTTT. Encoded protein: CSARDNRVGGRADTQYF.

This clonotype was detected ten times or more. The chain joins TRBV12-3 or TRBV12-4 to TRBJ2-7; D is possibly TRBD1 or TRBD2 (5 bases each). CDR3 length equals 16 residues. The germline V and J ends were trimmed by 5 bases and 6 bases, with 23 bases remaining between them. As DNA, the CDR3 is TGTGCCAGCAGTCGGGGCGGCGGAAATGGTCTCGGCGAGCAGTACTTC. This codes for CASSRGGGNGLGEQYF.

This clonotype was picked up many times. The CDR3 DNA is TGTGCCAGCAGCTTGAGGCGGGGTGGTGTTTATGAGCAGTTCTTC. It yields the protein CASSLRRGGVYEQFF. V usage is TRBV5-5 and J usage is TRBJ2-1, with D perhaps matching TRBD2 (6 bases). CDR1 SGHKS and CDR2 YYEKEE come from the germline V gene (reference sequence). Trimming removed 1 base at V and 8 bases at J, with 16 bases between. The CDR3 is made up of 15 amino acids. Together with reference TRBV5-5 and TRBJ2-1, the CDR3 gives the full variable domain: DAGVTQSPTHLIKTRGQQVTLRCSPISGHKSVSWYQQVLGQGPQFIFQYYEKEERGRGNFPDRFSARQFPNYSSELNVNALLLGDSALYLCASSLRRGGVYEQFFGPGTRLTVL.

Many counts were recorded for this clonotype. The chain uses TRBV6-6 and TRBJ2-1; 12 positions agree with TRBD2. V lost 6 bases and J lost 3; bases outside the gene matches: 3. Germline CDR1 is MNHNY and CDR2 is SVGAGI (reference sequence). This CDR3 comprises 15 residues. The CDR3, as DNA: TGTGCCAGCAGAAAGACTAGCGGGGGCTACAATGAGCAGTTCTTC. This gives the protein CASRKTSGGYNEQFF.

This clonotype appeared many times. This chain uses TRBV4-1 with TRBJ1-3; a possible D gene is TRBD1 (6 bases). This CDR3 has 17 residues. Trimming took 1 base from V and 0 from J, leaving 13 bases between them. Germline V gene sequence: CDR1 MGHRA, CDR2 YSYEKL. The CDR3 loop reads CASSQVGGPVSGNTIYF. CDR3 bases: TGCGCCAGCAGCCAAGTGGGGGGGCCCGTCTCTGGAAACACCATATATTTT.

This clonotype has at least ten counts. The V and J genes are TRBV20-1 and TRBJ2-3, with TRBD2 matching 12 bases. Germline assignment: CDR1 DFQATT and CDR2 SNEGSKA (reference sequence). The CDR3 sequence is 17 residues long. V lost 6 bases to trimming and J lost 2 bases; unmatched junction nucleotides: 12. CDR3 in amino acids: CSAEGLAGLSPTDTQYF. CDR3 nucleotides: TGCAGTGCCGAGGGACTAGCGGGCCTTTCACCCACAGATACGCAGTATTTT.

This clonotype was seen ten or more times. The chain joins TRBV11-2 to TRBJ2-7; TRBD2 matches 7 bases. V lost 0 bases to trimming and J lost 6 bases; unmatched junction nucleotides: 8. The CDR3 consists of 15 residues. Germline CDR1 reads SGHAT; CDR2 reads FQNNGV. The CDR3 sequence: CASSLDPRGVSEQYF. The CDR3 bases are TGTGCCAGCAGCTTAGATCCTCGGGGGGTCTCCGAGCAGTACTTC.

There are many counts of this clonotype. The rearrangement joins TRBV4-3 to TRBJ2-7; D remains ambiguous. The V gene's germline CDR1 is LGHNA and CDR2 YSLEER. The V end lost 1 base, the J end lost 4 bases, and 14 bases lay between the germline ends. CDR3 length: 15 residues. The CDR3 DNA follows: TGCGCCAGCAGCCAAGCCCTCCTTGGCCGATACGAGCAGTACTTC. This sequence encodes CASSQALLGRYEQYF.

This clonotype has a handful of counts. A read error may explain this, as a much larger clone is one base away. The chain has TRBV7-8 and TRBJ2-3; D may be TRBD2 (6 bases). V lost 1 base and J 2 bases, leaving 10 bases between the germline ends. CDR3 length: 15 residues. Looked up from germline, CDR1 is SGHVS and CDR2 is FQNEAQ. The CDR3 DNA is TGTGCCAGCAGCTTAGATGGACTAATCACAGATACGCAGTATTTT. It yields the protein CASSLDGLITDTQYF.

This clonotype was seen at least ten times. The J gene is TRBJ2-7, the V gene TRBV29-1, with no clear D. The CDR3 covers 12 residues. The germline CDR1 and CDR2 sequences are SQVTM and ANQGSEA. With 4 bases removed from V and 6 bases from J, the gap between germline ends came to 13 bases. The CDR3 loop reads CSVGRLGSEQYF. CDR3 in DNA: TGCAGCGTTGGTCGCCTCGGTAGCGAGCAGTACTTC.

In its sample, this clonotype was seen many times. The gene calls are TRBV20-1 and TRBJ1-1, with D hard to call. Germline V gene lookup returns CDR1 DFQATT and CDR2 SNEGSKA (reference sequence). V lost 5 bases and J lost 2, with 12 bases in between. The CDR3 loop spans 13 amino acids. The DNA of the CDR3 is TGCAGTGCTTCTCTCGACCCCAACACTGAAGCTTTCTTT. Amino acid sequence: CSASLDPNTEAFF.